This entry lists 14 T cell receptor beta chains sequenced from one sample in a study of OX40 agonist ivuxolimab in advanced cancers. Preparation of the library involved the immunoSEQ multiplex PCR assay. TCRdb stores this immuneACCESS table with in-frame sequences only. Part of the clones is absent; in the studies checked, under half of the shortfall reflects unresolved V genes, and no reason is known for the rest. Here the sample has 50,000 or so clones; approximately 89% occur a single time. Over 3% of the sample is in the top ten clones. The sequencing used CD4+ or CD8+ T cells sorted from blood, collected in a trial of the OX40 agonist ivuxolimab. The receptor set was obtained from an adult with an advanced solid tumor such as melanoma, head and neck, liver or kidney cancer.

The CDR3 region is CASSQANAEQNYGYTF. The CDR3 coding sequence is TGTGCCAGCAGCCAAGCTAATGCGGAACAGAACTATGGCTACACCTTC. The genes are TRBV4-2 and TRBJ1-2; unclear D gene. The CDR3 is made up of 16 amino acids. CDR1 and CDR2 (germline): LGHNA, YNFKEQ. V shed 1 base and J shed 2 bases, with 14 bases lying between them.

DNA of the CDR3: TGTGCCAGCAGCCGTAGGGTAGCGGGAGCAGTAGTTGAGCAGTTCTTC. Encoded protein: CASSRRVAGAVVEQFF. The chain combines TRBV7-2 with TRBJ2-1, with TRBD2 identical over 9 bases. Per germline, CDR1 SGHTA and CDR2 FQGNSA. The CDR3 has 16 residues. Trimming took 5 bases from V and 9 from J; bases not matched to a gene: 14.

This chain links TRBV29-1 with TRBJ1-2; 8 positions agree with TRBD1. V lost 3 bases and J lost 7; bases outside the gene matches: 7. Germline V gene sequence: CDR1 SQVTM, CDR2 ANQGSEA. The CDR3 length is 13 residues. CDR3 nucleotide sequence: TGCAGCGTTGACGCTCAGGGGGCCGGTGGCTACACCTTC. Encoded protein: CSVDAQGAGGYTF.

This clone appeared a single time. This rearrangement joins TRBV4-3 to TRBJ1-4; possibly TRBD1 for D (5 bases). Trimming stripped 0 bases from V and 7 bases from J, with 15 bases between. This CDR3 spans 16 amino acids. Germline loops: CDR1 LGHNA, CDR2 YSLEER. The CDR3 region has the DNA TGCGCCAGCAGCCAAGATGGTGGGGGGGTGGGTGAAAAACTGTTTTTT. It is translated as CASSQDGGGVGEKLFF.

This clone was counted once. V is TRBV4-2 and J is TRBJ1-4; perhaps TRBD1 as D (5 bases). CDR3 size: 16 residues. Trimming took off 0 bases at V and 3 bases at J, with 11 bases between the two ends. From germline, CDR1 is LGHNA and CDR2 YNFKEQ. CDR3 nucleotide sequence: TGTGCCAGCAGCCAAGAGACGGCAGGGTCTAATGAAAAACTGTTTTTT. This translates into CASSQETAGSNEKLFF.

This chain links TRBV5-1 with TRBJ2-5, with D perhaps matching TRBD2 (6 bases). Germline V gives CDR1 SGHRS, CDR2 YFSETQ. Between the trimmed V and J ends, which lost 4 bases and 2 bases, there was a span of 15 bases. CDR3 length: 15 amino acids. Here the CDR3 DNA reads TGCGCCAGCAGCGCTCTGGGGAGCGGGCAAGAGACCCAGTACTTC. This gives the protein CASSALGSGQETQYF.

This sequence joins TRBV14 and TRBJ2-6; D not certain. The CDR3 is 14 amino acids. With 8 bases removed from V and 1 base from J, the gap between germline ends came to 9 bases. Germline CDR1 reads SGHDN; CDR2 reads FVKESK. The CDR3 here is CASSVSSGANVLTF. In DNA, the CDR3 is TGTGCCAGCTCGGTGTCTTCTGGGGCCAACGTCCTGACTTTC.

This rearrangement joins TRBV10-3 to TRBJ2-5; TRBD2 matches 10 bases. The CDR3 totals 16 residues. After removal of 2 bases from V and 1 base from J, the junction contained 4 bases not matched to a gene. Germline V gene sequence: CDR1 ENHRY, CDR2 SYGVKD. The CDR3 region has the DNA TGTGCCATCAGTGAGGGGCTAGCGGGAGCCCAAGAGACCCAGTACTTC. Translated: CAISEGLAGAQETQYF.

J is TRBJ1-6 and V is TRBV5-6, with TRBD1 matching over 7 bases. The junction had 5 bases not matched to a gene; V was cut back by 3 bases and J by 11 bases. The CDR3 spans 13 residues. Germline-derived CDR1 and CDR2 are SGHDT and YYEEEE. Here the CDR3 DNA reads TGTGCCAGCAGCTCCTCAGGGGGAGCACCCCTCCACTTT. Translation: CASSSSGGAPLHF. Based on the CDR3 plus reference TRBV5-6 and TRBJ1-6, the full variable domain is DAGVTQSPTHLIKTRGQQVTLRCSPKSGHDTVSWYQQALGQGPQFIFQYYEEEERQRGNFPDRFSGHQFPNYSSELNVNALLLGDSALYLCASSSSGGAPLHFGNGTRLTVT.

The V call is TRBV11-2, the J call TRBJ2-3; 12 bases agree with TRBD2. This CDR3 spans 14 amino acids. Looked up from germline, CDR1 is SGHAT and CDR2 is FQNNGV. V lost 1 base to trimming and J lost 9 bases; unmatched junction nucleotides: 2. CDR3 protein: CASSLATSGGTQYF. Written as DNA, the CDR3 is TGTGCCAGCAGCTTAGCAACTAGCGGGGGGACGCAGTATTTT.

This chain connects TRBV6-6 to TRBJ2-3; D is unclear. The germline V and J ends were trimmed by 0 bases and 0 bases, with 10 bases remaining between them. From germline, CDR1 is MNHNY and CDR2 SVGAGI (reference sequence). The CDR3 length is 16 residues. The CDR3 region has the DNA TGTGCCAGCAGTTACTCCCACGGAGTTAGCACAGATACGCAGTATTTT. Translated: CASSYSHGVSTDTQYF.

This rearrangement joins TRBV30 to TRBJ1-4, with TRBD1 as a possible D gene (5 bases). Germline CDR1 GTSNPN, CDR2 SVGIG (reference sequence). The CDR3 contains 16 residues. The V end lost 2 bases, the J end lost 7 bases, and 20 bases lay between the germline ends. CDR3 bases: TGTGCCTGGAGTCCCCGGGGACGGAGTGGGGGTGAAAAACTGTTTTTT. As protein: CAWSPRGRSGGEKLFF.

V usage is TRBV6-5 and J usage is TRBJ2-6; 7 bases are shared with TRBD1. V dropped 2 bases and J dropped 6; count of bases not matched to a gene: 4. Germline CDR1 is MNHEY and CDR2 is SVGAGI. CDR3 length equals 15 residues. The chain's CDR3 is CASSYGDSTANVLTF. CDR3 DNA sequence: TGTGCCAGCAGTTACGGGGACAGTACGGCCAACGTCCTGACTTTC.

This chain uses TRBV5-4 with TRBJ2-6, with a tentative D call TRBD2 (6 bases). With 2 bases removed from V and 3 bases from J, the gap between germline ends came to 18 bases. CDR3 length: 18 amino acids. Per the germline V gene, CDR1 is SGHNT and CDR2 is YYREEE (reference sequence). In nucleotides, the CDR3 is TGTGCCAGCAGCTTATTTCCGGGAACTAGCAGTGGGGCCAACGTCCTGACTTTC. This codes for CASSLFPGTSSGANVLTF.